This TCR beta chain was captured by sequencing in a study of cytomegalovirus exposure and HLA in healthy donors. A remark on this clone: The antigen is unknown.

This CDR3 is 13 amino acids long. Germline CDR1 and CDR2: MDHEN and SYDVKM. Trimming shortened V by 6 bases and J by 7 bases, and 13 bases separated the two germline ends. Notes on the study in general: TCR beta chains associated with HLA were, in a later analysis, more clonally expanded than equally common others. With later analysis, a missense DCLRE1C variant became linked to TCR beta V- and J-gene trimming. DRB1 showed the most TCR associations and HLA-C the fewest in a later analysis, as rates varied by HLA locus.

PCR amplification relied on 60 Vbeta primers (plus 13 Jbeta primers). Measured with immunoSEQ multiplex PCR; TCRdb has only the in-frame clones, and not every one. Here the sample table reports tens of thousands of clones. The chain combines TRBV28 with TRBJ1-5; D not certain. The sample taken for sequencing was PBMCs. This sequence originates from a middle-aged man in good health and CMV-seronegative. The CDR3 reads CASRIYHLQPQHF. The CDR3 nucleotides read TGTGCCAGCAGGATCTACCATTTACAGCCCCAGCATTTT.